This TCR beta chain appears in the sequencing data of a study of blood T cell repertoires in COVID-19. Clones were sequenced by immunoSEQ multiplex PCR, and TCRdb holds only the in-frame ones, with some missing. Among approximately 340,000 clones listed, around 80% were seen once. There are 17 residues in the CDR3. The ends lost 5 bases at V and 6 bases at J; junction bases unmatched: 11. CDR1 and CDR2 (germline): SGHAT, FQNNGV. The TCR comes from a man aged 25-45 years with active or convalescent COVID-19. J is TRBJ2-3 and V is TRBV11-2, with 13 bases aligning to TRBD2. The material sequenced was peripheral blood. CDR3 loop: CASSPRLAGGLKDTQYF. The CDR3, as DNA: TGTGCCAGCAGCCCCAGACTAGCGGGGGGCCTCAAGGATACGCAGTATTTT.